The 22 T cell receptor beta chains listed next were all sequenced from one sample in a study of blood T cell repertoires in COVID-19. Profiled with immunoSEQ multiplex PCR; TCRdb holds only in-frame clones, not every one. This sample has 97,000 or so clones, with 90% found just once. Material: peripheral blood. These receptors all come from a man in his 60s with acute or convalescent COVID-19.

The V gene is TRBV18, the J gene TRBJ2-5; 7 nucleotides match TRBD1. V was pared by 5 bases and J by 2 bases, with 5 bases of the junction left unmatched. This CDR3 is built from 14 residues. The germline V gene encodes CDR1 KGHSH and CDR2 LQKENI. CDR3 in DNA: TGTGCCAGCTCAGAGCCGGGACAGCAAGAGACCCAGTACTTC. Translation gives CASSEPGQQETQYF. Full variable domain (rest looked up from reference TRBV18 and TRBJ2-5): NAGVMQNPRHLVRRRGQEARLRCSPMKGHSHVYWYRQLPEEGLKFMVYLQKENIIDESGMPKERFSAEFPKEGPSILRIQQVVRGDSAAYFCASSEPGQQETQYFGPGTRLLVL.

The rearrangement uses TRBV5-6 and TRBJ1-5; perhaps TRBD1 as D (6 bases). The V and J ends lost 2 bases and 4 bases respectively, with 16 bases between them. Germline assignment: CDR1 SGHDT and CDR2 YYEEEE. CDR3 length: 16 amino acids. The CDR3: CASSLTGSGGNQPQHF. CDR3 in DNA: TGTGCCAGCAGCTTAACAGGGAGTGGTGGGAATCAGCCCCAGCATTTT. Using reference TRBV5-6 and TRBJ1-5 for the parts outside the CDR3, the full variable domain is DAGVTQSPTHLIKTRGQQVTLRCSPKSGHDTVSWYQQALGQGPQFIFQYYEEEERQRGNFPDRFSGHQFPNYSSELNVNALLLGDSALYLCASSLTGSGGNQPQHFGDGTRLSIL.

J is TRBJ2-5 and V is TRBV5-1; 12 bases align to TRBD1. Trimming at V came to 4 bases and at J to 5 bases, leaving 9 bases not matched to a gene. Germline CDR1 is SGHRS and CDR2 is YFSETQ. This CDR3 contains 16 residues. CDR3 amino acids: CASSPGTGGRGETQYF. The CDR3, as DNA: TGCGCCAGCAGCCCTGGGACAGGGGGCAGAGGGGAGACCCAGTACTTC.

This sequence joins TRBV7-2 and TRBJ1-2; D remains ambiguous. This CDR3 has 15 amino acids. Germline V lookup: CDR1 SGHTA, CDR2 FQGNSA. The germline V and J ends were trimmed by 3 bases and 8 bases, with 19 bases remaining between them. The CDR3 is CASSFSASDSKGYTF. The CDR3, as DNA: TGTGCCAGCAGCTTCAGCGCATCGGATAGCAAGGGCTACACCTTC.

This sequence joins TRBV5-5 and TRBJ1-4; D gene ambiguous. Between the trimmed V and J ends, which lost 3 bases and 0 bases, there was a span of 9 bases. The CDR3 has 15 amino acids. Germline V gene lookup returns CDR1 SGHKS and CDR2 YYEKEE (reference sequence). This CDR3 is CASSSAGATNEKLFF. CDR3 sequence (DNA): TGTGCCAGCAGCTCCGCAGGCGCAACTAATGAAAAACTGTTTTTT.

The chain combines TRBV3-1 (or the pseudogene TRBV3-2) with TRBJ1-3; 9 positions agree with TRBD1. The CDR3 runs 16 residues. Germline loops: CDR1 LGHDT, CDR2 YNNKEL (reference sequence). Trimming cost V 3 bases and J 4 bases; bases outside gene matches: 7. CDR3 protein: CASSHSDRGSGNTIYF. CDR3 DNA sequence: TGTGCCAGCAGCCACAGCGACAGGGGGTCCGGAAACACCATATATTTT.

The V call is TRBV3-1 (or the pseudogene TRBV3-2), the J call TRBJ2-1; weak D call: TRBD2 (5 bases). The V and J ends lost 1 base and 7 bases respectively, with 8 bases between them. In germline, CDR1 is LGHDT, CDR2 YNNKEL (reference sequence). This CDR3 is 13 amino acids long. DNA for the CDR3: TGTGCCAGCAGCCAAGTTGGAGGAAATGAGCAGTTCTTC. Its protein product is CASSQVGGNEQFF.

The V call is TRBV5-1, the J call TRBJ2-2; 7 bases agree with TRBD2. The V gene's germline CDR1 is SGHRS and CDR2 YFSETQ. The CDR3 consists of 15 residues. Germline trimming cut 5 bases from V and 1 base from J; bases unmatched to any gene: 5. CDR3 amino acids: CASRSGGGNTGELFF. The CDR3 DNA follows: TGCGCCAGCAGAAGTGGCGGGGGGAACACCGGGGAGCTGTTTTTT.

The V call is TRBV6-2 or TRBV6-3, the J call TRBJ2-4, with 7 bases aligning to TRBD2. This CDR3 is built from 16 residues. V lost 5 bases and J lost 0; bases outside the gene matches: 7. Germline V gene sequence: CDR1 MNHEY, CDR2 SVGEGT. CDR3 protein: CASSSGTLRAKNIQYF. In DNA, the CDR3 is TGTGCCAGCAGTAGCGGGACGCTTAGAGCCAAAAACATTCAGTACTTC.

This chain's CDR3 is CASSLQRGDSNSPLHF. CDR3 nucleotides: TGCGCCAGCAGTCTTCAGAGGGGGGACAGTAATTCACCCCTCCACTTT. This chain uses TRBV5-1 with TRBJ1-6; TRBD1 aligns across 7 bases. The CDR3 consists of 16 residues. Germline CDR1 reads SGHRS; CDR2 reads YFSETQ. J gave up 6 bases and V 5 bases, and 11 bases lay outside the gene matches.

The J gene is TRBJ2-2, the V gene TRBV7-2; D possibly corresponds to TRBD1 (5 bases). In germline, CDR1 is SGHTA, CDR2 FQGNSA. This CDR3 spans 15 amino acids. V dropped 5 bases and J dropped 0 bases, with 10 bases sitting between them. For the CDR3, the DNA is TGTGCCAGCAGCGCCGACAGTTCGAACACCGGGGAGCTGTTTTTT. Translating gives CASSADSSNTGELFF.

This clone came up once. V and J are TRBV28 and TRBJ1-2, with a weak D call TRBD1 (6 bases). Per germline, CDR1 MDHEN and CDR2 SYDVKM. V was shortened by 6 bases and J by 0 bases, with 17 bases between the two germline ends. The CDR3 spans 16 residues. Here the CDR3 DNA reads TGTGCCAGCAGCCCCCCGGGGGGACACTCTAACTATGGCTACACCTTC. It codes for CASSPPGGHSNYGYTF.

The chain uses TRBV5-1 and TRBJ2-5; weak D call: TRBD1 (6 bases). V was pared by 4 bases and J by 8 bases, with 15 bases between. Germline CDR1 and CDR2: SGHRS and YFSETQ. There are 13 residues in the CDR3. CDR3 sequence (DNA): TGCGCCAGCAGCGCGGACAGCAGGATAACCCAGTACTTC. It is translated as CASSADSRITQYF. The complete variable domain, with remaining parts taken from reference TRBV5-1 and TRBJ2-5, reads KAGVTQTPRYLIKTRGQQVTLSCSPISGHRSVSWYQQTPGQGLQFLFEYFSETQRNKGNFPGRFSGRQFSNSRSEMNVSTLELGDSALYLCASSADSRITQYFGPGTRLLVL.

The genes are TRBV3-1 (or the pseudogene TRBV3-2) and TRBJ1-2, with 7 bases aligning to TRBD1. The trim removed 2 bases at V and 4 bases at J, leaving 7 bases unmatched. This CDR3 region has 15 residues. Germline CDR1 and CDR2: LGHDT and YNNKEL (reference sequence). Written as DNA, the CDR3 is TGTGCCAGCAGCCAATTGACAGGGCCTCTCTATGGCTACACCTTC. Protein sequence: CASSQLTGPLYGYTF.

This rearrangement joins TRBV2 to TRBJ2-1; 7 nucleotides agree with TRBD2. The germline V gene encodes CDR1 SNHLY and CDR2 FYNNEI. The length of the CDR3 is 16 residues. V lost 5 bases and J lost 2; bases outside the gene matches: 9. The CDR3 sequence is CASSLQGGRTYNEQFF. The CDR3 coding sequence is TGTGCCAGCAGTCTTCAGGGAGGGAGGACCTACAATGAGCAGTTCTTC. Together with reference TRBV2 and TRBJ2-1, the CDR3 gives the full variable domain: EPEVTQTPSHQVTQMGQEVILRCVPISNHLYFYWYRQILGQKVEFLVSFYNNEISEKSEIFDDQFSVERPDGSNFTLKIRSTKLEDSAMYFCASSLQGGRTYNEQFFGPGTRLTVL.

The V gene is TRBV10-3, the J gene TRBJ1-6, with 9 positions matching TRBD1. The V gene's germline CDR1 is ENHRY and CDR2 SYGVKD. The CDR3 is made up of 16 amino acids. After removal of 3 bases from V and 5 bases from J, the junction contained 5 bases not matched to a gene. The CDR3 region is CAISEAGTGHNSPLHF. The CDR3, as DNA: TGTGCCATCAGTGAAGCGGGGACAGGGCATAATTCACCCCTCCACTTT.

The chain carries TRBV7-2 and TRBJ1-2; 8 bases align to TRBD1. The CDR3 covers 15 residues. The germline gives CDR1 SGHTA, CDR2 FQGNSA. The V and J ends lost 3 bases and 6 bases, in that order; junction bases with no gene match: 9. The CDR3 is CASSFDNRDRNGYTF. The DNA for the CDR3 is TGTGCCAGCAGCTTCGACAACCGGGACAGGAATGGCTACACCTTC.

This sequence joins TRBV29-1 and TRBJ1-5, with 9 bases that match TRBD1. Trimming at V came to 6 bases and at J to 7 bases, leaving 10 bases not matched to a gene. CDR1 is SQVTM and CDR2 is ANQGSEA in the germline V gene. This CDR3 has 14 amino acids. CDR3 region: CSVGGQGRGQPQHF. CDR3 nucleotide sequence: TGCAGCGTGGGAGGACAGGGGAGGGGGCAGCCCCAGCATTTT.

The chain uses TRBV6-5 and TRBJ1-4; possibly TRBD1 for D (5 bases). Germline CDR1 is MNHEY and CDR2 is SVGAGI. Trimming took off 7 bases at V and 7 bases at J, with 13 bases between the two ends. The CDR3 runs to 13 residues. CDR3 sequence reads: CASKSGGTEKLFF. The CDR3 nucleotides are TGTGCCAGCAAATCGGGGGGAACTGAAAAACTGTTTTTT.

J is TRBJ2-5 and V is TRBV5-1; 10 nucleotides line up with TRBD1. CDR3 length: 15 residues. With V trimmed by 6 bases and J by 5 bases, 10 bases remained unmatched. Germline lookup yields CDR1 SGHRS and CDR2 YFSETQ. DNA for the CDR3: TGCGCCAGCATGGATGCCGGGACAGGGGTTGAGACCCAGTACTTC. It specifies CASMDAGTGVETQYF.

This clone was counted a single time. The chain combines TRBV7-8 with TRBJ1-2; perhaps TRBD1 as D (5 bases). Germline V CDR1 and CDR2: SGHVS, FQNEAQ. The CDR3 contains 15 residues. Trimming removed 5 bases at V and 1 base at J, with 14 bases between. The CDR3 sequence: CASSQGVGDNYGYTF. For the CDR3, the DNA is TGTGCCAGCAGCCAGGGCGTCGGGGATAACTATGGCTACACCTTC.

This chain connects TRBV7-9 to TRBJ2-7; no reliable D call. This CDR3 spans 12 amino acids. Germline V lookup: CDR1 SEHNR, CDR2 FQNEAQ (reference sequence). Trimming removed 4 bases from V and 4 bases from J, with 8 bases in between. CDR3 in DNA: TGTGCCAGCAGCTCTCAACATTACGAGCAGTACTTC. Translated: CASSSQHYEQYF.